This T cell receptor (beta chain) was captured by sequencing in a study of response to subunit inactivated influenza vaccine. Remarks on this clonotype: Its specificity is unknown.

In TCRdb, the RT-PCR reads were re-called with MiXCR into one record per CDR3 protein. The repertoire holds about 800,000 distinct CDR3 sequences, with around 21% as singletons. The CDR3 is 18 amino acids. V was clipped by 5 bases and J by 3 bases; unmatched bases: 10. CDR1 is MNHNS, CDR2 SASEGT, per germline. Study observations and caveats: The authors suggested that every seasonal influenza vaccination recruits few new T cells.

This chain joins TRBV6-1 and TRBJ2-3; TRBD2 agrees at 14 bases. This clonotype was obtained from a man aged 45-65 years who received an inactivated influenza vaccine. The sample in question was PBMCs from blood, obtained roughly 5 days after vaccination. The CDR3 DNA reads TGTGCCAGCAGTACGGGGACTAGCGGGAGCGTGGGGACAGATACGCAGTATTTT. As protein: CASSTGTSGSVGTDTQYF.